Presented here are 29 T cell receptor beta chains from one specimen sequenced in a study of blood T cells in healthy people across ages. A second PCR of 7 to 11 cycles used a sample-barcoded 5' primer and a J-beta primer mix. TCRdb recomputed calls from the 5' RACE reads with MiXCR, one row per CDR3 protein. The repertoire has approximately 1,100,000 distinct CDR3 sequences, under 55% of them found once; the top ten carry 15% to 20%. The sample consisted of blood. All receptors come from a woman aged 60-75 years in good health.

This clonotype appeared a few times. The rearrangement links TRBV5-6 to TRBJ2-7, with TRBD1 matching 7 bases. The germline V gene encodes CDR1 SGHDT and CDR2 YYEEEE. This CDR3 region has 16 residues. Germline trimming cut 2 bases from V and 1 base from J; bases unmatched to any gene: 9. The CDR3 nucleotides read TGTGCCAGCAGCTTCCTGACAGGGTCCCTATCCTACGAGCAGTACTTC. Translating it yields CASSFLTGSLSYEQYF.

The V call is TRBV19, the J call TRBJ2-7; TRBD2 aligns across 7 bases. J was trimmed by 4 bases and V by 8 bases; bases with no gene match: 11. The CDR3 spans 14 residues. Germline lookup yields CDR1 LNHDA and CDR2 SQIVND (reference sequence). Here the CDR3 reads CASRLRGAGYEQYF. CDR3 DNA sequence: TGTGCCAGTCGCTTGCGGGGAGCGGGATACGAGCAGTACTTC.

This clonotype was detected ten times or more. The V and J genes are TRBV10-3 and TRBJ2-5; tentative D call: TRBD2 (6 bases). The CDR3 has 15 residues. The V gene lost 0 bases and the J gene lost 1 base, with 9 bases spanning the gap. In germline, CDR1 is ENHRY, CDR2 SYGVKD. The CDR3 protein is CAISESSSGQETQYF. The DNA of the CDR3 is TGTGCCATCAGTGAGTCGAGTAGCGGCCAAGAGACCCAGTACTTC.

The chain has TRBV11-2 and TRBJ2-7; 10 nucleotides agree with TRBD2. V was pared by 4 bases and J by 4 bases, with 4 bases of the junction left unmatched. Germline V CDR1 and CDR2: SGHAT, FQNNGV. The CDR3 length is 14 residues. The CDR3 nucleotides are TGTGCCAGCAGCTCGACAGCGGGAGGGTACGAGCAGTACTTC. Translated: CASSSTAGGYEQYF.

V is TRBV7-9 and J is TRBJ2-1, with 7 positions matching TRBD1. The V gene end was trimmed by 6 bases and the J gene end by 1 base; junction bases not matched to a gene: 6. Germline values: CDR1 SEHNR, CDR2 FQNEAQ (reference sequence). This CDR3 contains 15 residues. CDR3 in amino acids: CASSPGQRSYNEQFF. As DNA, the CDR3 is TGTGCCAGCAGTCCGGGACAGAGATCCTACAATGAGCAGTTCTTC. Together with reference TRBV7-9 and TRBJ2-1, the CDR3 gives the full variable domain: DTGVSQNPRHKITKRGQNVTFRCDPISEHNRLYWYRQTLGQGPEFLTYFQNEAQLEKSRLLSDRFSAERPKGSFSTLEIQRTEQGDSAMYLCASSPGQRSYNEQFFGPGTRLTVL.

The chain has TRBV29-1 and TRBJ1-4, with 9 bases that match TRBD1. Germline CDR1 and CDR2: SQVTM and ANQGSEA. V lost 6 bases and J lost 7; bases outside the gene matches: 6. The CDR3 totals 13 residues. The CDR3 coding sequence is TGCAGCGTGAGGGACAGGGCGAGTGAAAAACTGTTTTTT. Protein sequence: CSVRDRASEKLFF.

This clonotype has more than one count but fewer than ten. This sequence joins TRBV27 and TRBJ1-4, with TRBD1 matching 7 bases. Per the germline V gene, CDR1 is MNHEY and CDR2 is SMNVEV (reference sequence). The CDR3 has 14 amino acids. V lost 5 bases to trimming and J lost 4 bases; unmatched junction nucleotides: 4. The CDR3 nucleotides read TGTGCCAGCAGTCCCCGGGACAGTAATGAAAAACTGTTTTTT. As protein: CASSPRDSNEKLFF.

This clonotype was seen a handful of times. V and J are TRBV13 and TRBJ2-5; maybe TRBD1 (5 bases). Germline V gene sequence: CDR1 PRHDT, CDR2 FYEKMQ (reference sequence). The CDR3 is 14 residues long. The V gene lost 5 bases and the J gene lost 1 base, with 11 bases spanning the gap. The CDR3 nucleotides are TGTGCCAGCAGCCAGACAGCTCTCCAAGAGACCCAGTACTTC. Protein sequence: CASSQTALQETQYF. The complete variable domain, with remaining parts taken from reference TRBV13 and TRBJ2-5, reads AAGVIQSPRHLIKEKRETATLKCYPIPRHDTVYWYQQGPGQDPQFLISFYEKMQSDKGSIPDRFSAQQFSDYHSELNMSSLELGDSALYFCASSQTALQETQYFGPGTRLLVL.

This chain joins TRBV20-1 and TRBJ2-5; D might be TRBD2 (6 bases). V lost 2 bases and J lost 1, with 14 bases in between. CDR3 length: 15 amino acids. The germline V gene encodes CDR1 DFQATT and CDR2 SNEGSKA (reference sequence). The CDR3: CSARMGGPFQETQYF. The CDR3 DNA sequence: TGCAGTGCTAGAATGGGAGGCCCCTTCCAAGAGACCCAGTACTTC.

This chain connects TRBV2 to TRBJ1-2; no clear D. CDR3 length: 13 residues. Germline lookup yields CDR1 SNHLY and CDR2 FYNNEI. The V and J ends lost 0 bases and 8 bases respectively, with 10 bases between them. CDR3 protein: CASSEARLNGYTF. CDR3 nucleotide sequence: TGTGCCAGCAGTGAAGCGCGGCTCAACGGCTACACCTTC.

This rearrangement joins TRBV10-3 to TRBJ2-7, with D possibly matching TRBD1 (7 bases). Per the germline V gene, CDR1 is ENHRY and CDR2 is SYGVKD. This CDR3 is built from 15 residues. Deletions cut 6 bases from V and 5 bases from J, with 20 bases between. DNA of the CDR3: TGTGCCATCAGGAGTCAGACAGGGACTTCCGACGAGCAGTACTTC. It translates to CAIRSQTGTSDEQYF.

The gene calls are TRBV10-3 and TRBJ2-5, with D possibly being TRBD2 (6 bases). Germline CDR1 is ENHRY and CDR2 is SYGVKD. V was cut by 7 bases and J by 2 bases, with 20 bases left in between. This CDR3 comprises 16 residues. Here the CDR3 reads CAITPGVGGGQETQYF. Written as DNA, the CDR3 is TGTGCCATCACCCCTGGGGTGGGAGGAGGGCAAGAGACCCAGTACTTC.

The chain joins TRBV3-1 to TRBJ2-1, with a tentative D call TRBD2 (6 bases). The germline V and J ends were trimmed by 4 bases and 0 bases, with 16 bases remaining between them. The germline CDR1 and CDR2 sequences are LGHDT and YNNKEL (reference sequence). CDR3 size: 17 residues. This chain's CDR3 is CASSPRDFPSSYNEQFF. CDR3 nucleotides: TGTGCCAGCAGCCCCCGGGACTTCCCAAGCTCCTACAATGAGCAGTTCTTC.

The CDR3 DNA sequence: TGCAGTGCTAGCCCGGGACATAATCAGCCCCAGCATTTT. This gives the protein CSASPGHNQPQHF. The V and J genes are TRBV20-1 and TRBJ1-5; perhaps TRBD1 as D (6 bases). There are 13 residues in the CDR3. Germline V gene lookup returns CDR1 DFQATT and CDR2 SNEGSKA (reference sequence). V shed 3 bases and J shed 4 bases, with 10 bases lying between them.

This chain uses TRBV9 with TRBJ2-3, with D hard to call. The germline gives CDR1 SGDLS, CDR2 YYNGEE. This CDR3 spans 12 amino acids. The V end was cut by 1 base, the J end by 5 bases, with 5 bases between. CDR3: CASSVSGDTQYF. CDR3 nucleotide sequence: TGTGCCAGCAGCGTAAGTGGAGATACGCAGTATTTT.

This chain uses TRBV4-2 with TRBJ2-3; TRBD2 agrees at 8 bases. Per germline, CDR1 LGHNA and CDR2 YNFKEQ. The ends lost 3 bases at V and 1 base at J; junction bases unmatched: 15. The CDR3 covers 19 residues. As DNA, the CDR3 is TGTGCCAGCAGCCAGGACTTTTGGCGGGAGGAAGGGGGCACAGATACGCAGTATTTT. Translating it yields CASSQDFWREEGGTDTQYF.

CDR3: CASSDDGGSYNEQFF. The CDR3, as DNA: TGTGCCAGCAGTGATGATGGCGGGAGCTACAATGAGCAGTTCTTC. This chain joins TRBV2 and TRBJ2-1; 7 nucleotides agree with TRBD2. Unmatched junction bases numbered 5, after V lost 3 bases and J lost 3 bases. The V gene's germline CDR1 is SNHLY and CDR2 FYNNEI. CDR3 length: 15 amino acids.

This clonotype has more than one count but fewer than ten. The rearrangement joins TRBV13 to TRBJ2-7; D might be TRBD2 (6 bases). CDR1 and CDR2 from the germline V gene are PRHDT and FYEKMQ (reference sequence). V lost 5 bases and J 2 bases, leaving 13 bases between the germline ends. The CDR3 is 14 residues long. The chain's CDR3 is CASSVRDLTYEQYF. The CDR3 DNA follows: TGTGCCAGCAGCGTCCGGGACTTAACCTACGAGCAGTACTTC.

V gene TRBV20-1 combines with J gene TRBJ1-2, with 12 bases aligning to TRBD1. J lost 7 bases, V lost 5 bases, and 14 bases had no gene match. Germline V gene data show CDR1 as DFQATT and CDR2 as SNEGSKA (reference sequence). The CDR3 runs 16 residues. The CDR3 region has the DNA TGCAGTGCTTCCCGTCCCGGGACAGGGGGCGGGTTTGGCTACACCTTC. It encodes CSASRPGTGGGFGYTF.

This clonotype was picked up a small number of times. The chain carries TRBV15 and TRBJ2-4; tentatively, D is TRBD1 or TRBD2 (6 bases each). The CDR3 is made up of 15 amino acids. V lost 5 bases, J lost 3 bases, and 14 bases lay in between. Germline values: CDR1 LNHNV, CDR2 YYDKDF (reference sequence). The CDR3 here is CATSWVGGSKNIQYF. The CDR3, as DNA: TGTGCCACCAGCTGGGTAGGGGGGAGCAAAAACATTCAGTACTTC.

The J gene is TRBJ2-1, the V gene TRBV20-1; D not certain. V was cut by 4 bases and J by 3 bases, with 7 bases left in between. The CDR3 runs 12 residues. Germline V gene lookup returns CDR1 DFQATT and CDR2 SNEGSKA (reference sequence). The CDR3 bases are TGCAGTGCTATCGACAACTACAATGAGCAGTTCTTC. It yields the protein CSAIDNYNEQFF.

Concerning this clonotype: This may stem from a read error, because a much larger clone lies one nucleotide away. The CDR3 is CASNGPRSSYNEQYF. CDR3 DNA sequence: TGTGCCAGCAACGGACCCCGGAGCTCCTACAATGAGCAGTACTTC. This chain connects TRBV7-2 to TRBJ2-1; no reliable D call. The J call may be wrong; the DNA end is better matched by TRBJ2-7. This CDR3 region has 15 residues. The germline CDR1 and CDR2 sequences are SGHTA and FQGNSA.

This clonotype was observed a handful of times. The chain carries TRBV24-1 and TRBJ2-5; a weak D match, TRBD1 (6 bases). The CDR3 extends over 16 amino acids. The ends were cut back, 4 bases at V and 0 bases at J, with 14 bases in the middle. The germline V gene has CDR1 KGHDR and CDR2 SFDVKD. CDR3 DNA sequence: TGTGCCACCAGTGACCTACAGGGAATGGACCAAGAGACCCAGTACTTC. Protein product: CATSDLQGMDQETQYF.

The chain uses TRBV9 and TRBJ1-2, with no clear D. The CDR3 extends over 15 amino acids. Deletions cut 4 bases from V and 5 bases from J, with 18 bases between. The germline V gene encodes CDR1 SGDLS and CDR2 YYNGEE. The DNA for the CDR3 is TGTGCCAGCAGCCACCCCGACGCGGGGTTATATGGCTACACCTTC. As protein: CASSHPDAGLYGYTF.

The rearrangement links TRBV2 to TRBJ2-3; 9 bases are a match to TRBD1. From germline, CDR1 is SNHLY and CDR2 FYNNEI. V dropped 7 bases and J dropped 13; count of bases not matched to a gene: 3. CDR3 length equals 10 residues. CDR3 nucleotides: TGTGCCAGCAATGGGGACAGGGAGTATTTT. Translating gives CASNGDREYF.

The V and J genes are TRBV25-1 and TRBJ2-7; possible D gene TRBD2, 6 bases. The CDR3 extends over 13 amino acids. Germline CDR1 reads MGHDK; CDR2 reads SYGVNS. Between the trimmed V and J ends, which lost 6 bases and 6 bases, there was a span of 15 bases. CDR3 in DNA: TGTGCCAGCAGCATTATGGAGGGAAGCGAGCAGTACTTC. Its protein product is CASSIMEGSEQYF.

This clonotype was seen a few times. This rearrangement joins TRBV7-3 to TRBJ2-1; TRBD1 agrees at 7 bases. The CDR3 contains 16 residues. V was clipped by 5 bases and J by 1 base; unmatched bases: 8. Germline V CDR1 and CDR2: SGHTA, FQGTGA. The CDR3 region has the DNA TGTGCCAGCAGCCCCCCTATGGGACAGTCCTACAATGAGCAGTTCTTC. Amino acid sequence: CASSPPMGQSYNEQFF.

This clonotype has just a few counts. The V and J genes are TRBV4-1 and TRBJ2-5, with 9 nucleotides matching TRBD2. CDR3 length: 16 residues. The V gene end was trimmed by 1 base and the J gene end by 3 bases; junction bases not matched to a gene: 6. Germline-derived CDR1 and CDR2 are MGHRA and YSYEKL. The CDR3 here is CASSQAFASGKETQYF. The CDR3 DNA reads TGCGCCAGCAGCCAAGCCTTCGCTAGCGGGAAAGAGACCCAGTACTTC.

This rearrangement joins TRBV27 to TRBJ2-7, with D tentatively TRBD1 (6 bases). CDR1 MNHEY and CDR2 SMNVEV come from the germline V gene (reference sequence). The CDR3 is 17 amino acids. Trimming stripped 3 bases from V and 0 bases from J, with 18 bases between. As DNA, the CDR3 is TGTGCCAGCAGTTTTAAGGCTCCGGGACACAACTCCTACGAGCAGTACTTC. As protein: CASSFKAPGHNSYEQYF.